The 14 T cell receptor beta chains below were found in one sample sequenced in a study of neurological immune-mediated disorders. A single record per CDR3 protein comes from TCRdb applying MiXCR to the 5' RACE reads. The sample yields tens of thousands of distinct CDR3 sequences, roughly 10% seen once. Documented time point: longitudinal time-point 1 (baseline). Material for sequencing was PBMCs. Source of these receptors: a man aged 30 to 45 in good health.

Turning to this clonotype: The limits of the CDR3 on the DNA are not certain, so only TCRdb's listed CDR3 is given. The CDR3 loop is CASSFYICSARGFGSSADTQYF. The chain links TRBV28 to TRBJ2-3; TRBD1, the D gene given by the table, was not confirmed from the DNA. Counting both end residues, the CDR3 totals 22 amino acids. The germline CDR1 and CDR2 sequences are MDHEN and SYDVKM.

This clonotype was counted many times. The V call is TRBV9, the J call TRBJ2-5, with D perhaps TRBD2 (5 bases). V was clipped by 3 bases and J by 8 bases, with 17 bases between them. Germline V gives CDR1 SGDLS, CDR2 YYNGEE. The CDR3 is 14 amino acids. CDR3 protein: CASSAQDFGVTQYF. CDR3 in DNA: TGTGCCAGCAGCGCCCAAGATTTCGGGGTCACCCAGTACTTC.

Ten or more counts support this clonotype. The chain has TRBV27 and TRBJ1-1, with D possibly matching TRBD1 (5 bases). The CDR3 loop spans 13 amino acids. Germline assignment: CDR1 MNHEY and CDR2 SMNVEV (reference sequence). V lost 2 bases and J 7 bases, leaving 11 bases between the germline ends. The CDR3 region is CASSLGASGEAFF. The CDR3 DNA is TGTGCCAGCAGTTTAGGGGCGTCGGGTGAAGCTTTCTTT.

This clonotype has a count of ten or more. J is TRBJ2-7 and V is TRBV20-1; 7 positions match TRBD2. CDR3 length: 13 amino acids. With V trimmed by 2 bases and J by 6 bases, 7 bases remained unmatched. Germline V CDR1 and CDR2: DFQATT, SNEGSKA (reference sequence). In nucleotides, the CDR3 is TGCAGTGCTAGAAAGATGGGAGGGATCGAGCAGTACTTC. This translates into CSARKMGGIEQYF.

This clonotype was counted ten times or more. The chain uses TRBV5-6 and TRBJ2-2, with D hard to call. V lost 3 bases to trimming and J lost 9 bases, with 12 bases between them. The CDR3 extends over 13 amino acids. Looked up from germline, CDR1 is SGHDT and CDR2 is YYEEEE. CDR3 bases: TGTGCCAGCAGCTCGGGTCCTACCCGGGAGCTGTTTTTT. Its translation is CASSSGPTRELFF.

This clonotype was observed many times. This rearrangement joins TRBV5-1 to TRBJ2-1, with D maybe TRBD2 (5 bases). CDR3 length equals 16 residues. CDR1 is SGHRS and CDR2 is YFSETQ in the germline V gene. Trimming took 2 bases from V and 0 from J, leaving 12 bases between them. CDR3 nucleotides: TGCGCCAGCAGCTTCCGGGCGGGCAGCTCCTACAATGAGCAGTTCTTC. Translation: CASSFRAGSSYNEQFF.

This clonotype was detected ten times or more. The chain links TRBV7-3 to TRBJ2-3; tentative D call: TRBD2 (5 bases). Trimming removed 0 bases at V and 4 bases at J, with 11 bases between. The CDR3 loop spans 15 amino acids. CDR1 is SGHTA, CDR2 FQGTGA, per germline. In nucleotides, the CDR3 is TGTGCCAGCAGCTTAACCGGGATGGAGGCAGATACGCAGTATTTT. Amino acid sequence: CASSLTGMEADTQYF.

This clonotype was counted ten times or more. The chain has TRBV28 and TRBJ2-1; 7 bases line up with TRBD1. This CDR3 region has 15 residues. V gave up 5 bases and J gave up 8 bases; unmatched junction bases: 12. Per the germline V gene, CDR1 is MDHEN and CDR2 is SYDVKM. CDR3 bases: TGTGCCAGCAGTCGGACAGGAGGAGGAGTCGATGAGCAGTTCTTC. Translating it yields CASSRTGGGVDEQFF.

This clonotype was seen ten or more times. This chain links TRBV27 with TRBJ1-6, with D unclear. Trimming shortened V by 6 bases and J by 7 bases, and 7 bases separated the two germline ends. The CDR3 totals 12 residues. Looked up from germline, CDR1 is MNHEY and CDR2 is SMNVEV (reference sequence). The DNA for the CDR3 is TGTGCCAGCAGAGAAAGAAATTCACCCCTCCACTTT. Translation gives CASRERNSPLHF.

This clonotype was recorded at least ten times. The rearrangement uses TRBV29-1 and TRBJ2-2, with D possibly being TRBD1 (6 bases). The germline gives CDR1 SQVTM, CDR2 ANQGSEA. The ends were cut back, 6 bases at V and 8 bases at J, with 13 bases in the middle. This CDR3 is 12 amino acids long. CDR3 sequence (DNA): TGCAGCGTCCGGACAGCCCGGGGGGAGCTGTTTTTT. This gives the protein CSVRTARGELFF.

The table lists this clonotype with many counts. CDR3 region: CASSFRQGAVQPQHF. The CDR3 nucleotides are TGTGCCAGCAGTTTCAGGCAGGGGGCGGTCCAGCCCCAGCATTTT. The V and J genes are TRBV28 and TRBJ1-5, with 8 bases aligning to TRBD1. This CDR3 comprises 15 residues. Germline V CDR1 and CDR2: MDHEN, SYDVKM. J gave up 7 bases and V 3 bases, and 8 bases lay outside the gene matches. Full variable domain (outside the CDR3, taken from reference TRBV28 and TRBJ1-5): DVKVTQSSRYLVKRTGEKVFLECVQDMDHENMFWYRQDPGLGLRLIYFSYDVKMKEKGDIPEGYSVSREKKERFSLILESASTNQTSMYLCASSFRQGAVQPQHFGDGTRLSIL.

This clonotype was counted at least ten times. The chain employs TRBV7-8 and TRBJ1-3; D is possibly TRBD1 (5 bases). The CDR3 extends over 18 amino acids. Trimming took off 1 base at V and 0 bases at J, with 16 bases between the two ends. In germline, CDR1 is SGHVS, CDR2 FQNEAQ. The CDR3 bases are TGTGCCAGCAGCTTAGTATACGGGACGGCTACCTCTGGAAACACCATATATTTT. Its translation: CASSLVYGTATSGNTIYF.

This clonotype was counted at least ten times. The rearrangement links TRBV12-3 or TRBV12-4 to TRBJ2-4; the match to TRBD2 covers 11 bases. CDR3 length: 14 residues. The ends lost 5 bases at V and 7 bases at J; junction bases unmatched: 4. The DNA for the CDR3 is TGTGCCAGCAGTACCCTAGCGGGAGGTAACATTCAGTACTTC. Residues: CASSTLAGGNIQYF.

This clonotype was observed a handful of times. The chain joins TRBV20-1 to TRBJ2-1; D ambiguous. Trimming stripped 4 bases from V and 12 bases from J, with 16 bases between. Germline V gives CDR1 DFQATT, CDR2 SNEGSKA (reference sequence). This CDR3 spans 12 amino acids. The CDR3 DNA follows: TGCAGTGCTATTGACGGATCGGGCTCGCAGTTCTTC. Amino acid sequence: CSAIDGSGSQFF.